This is a list of T cell receptor beta chains from one sample in a study of identical twins. One entry per CDR3 protein results from TCRdb running MiXCR on the 5' RACE reads. The data contain 1.5 million or so distinct CDR3 sequences, less than 40% of them singletons. Sequencing used cord blood. These receptors were taken from a newborn girl in good health. The CDR3 runs from the conserved cysteine through the conserved F or W. The D gene is left open where the match is weak. Clone sizes are given selectively: once, few, many, or a class where the clone is expanded.

TRBJ1-5	NA	TRBV29-1	NA	CSATLQGSDQPQHF	TGCAGCGCGACCCTTCAGGGGAGCGATCAGCCCCAGCATTTT
TRBJ2-7	TRBD2	TRBV28	NA	CASRRGTSGFYEQYF	TGTGCCAGCAGGCGCGGGACTAGCGGTTTCTACGAGCAGTACTTC
TRBJ2-7	NA	TRBV2	few	CASRPGRASYEQYF	TGTGCCAGCCGGCCCGGACGGGCCTCCTACGAGCAGTACTTC
TRBJ2-1	TRBD2	TRBV10-3	few	CAISIGTSGGGEQFF	TGTGCCATCAGTATCGGGACTAGCGGGGGAGGTGAGCAGTTCTTC
TRBJ2-3	TRBD2	TRBV10-3	NA	CAISGGGERDTQYF	TGTGCCATCAGTGGCGGGGGGGAAAGAGATACGCAGTATTTT
TRBJ1-5	TRBD1	TRBV27	NA	CASSLRGQGQPSNQPQHF	TGTGCCAGCAGCTTAAGGGGACAGGGACAACCCAGCAATCAGCCCCAGCATTTT
TRBJ2-7	TRBD1	TRBV4-1	NA	CASSRILTGGRQRQYF	TGCGCCAGCAGCCGAATACTGACAGGGGGCCGCCAAAGGCAGTACTTC
TRBJ2-7	NA	TRBV20-1	NA	CSARAILRGAYEQYF	TGCAGTGCTAGAGCCATTTTGAGGGGGGCCTACGAGCAGTACTTC
TRBJ2-5	NA	TRBV12-3/TRBV12-4	few	CASRPGVETQYF	TGTGCCAGCAGACCAGGGGTGGAGACCCAGTACTTC
TRBJ2-2	TRBD2	TRBV9	NA	CASSPRTSTTGELFF	TGTGCCAGCAGCCCTAGGACTAGCACCACCGGGGAGCTGTTTTTT
TRBJ2-3	NA	TRBV14	NA	CASSPLRDTTELDTQYF	TGTGCCAGCAGCCCCCTTCGGGACACAACGGAACTGGATACGCAGTATTTT
TRBJ2-2	NA	TRBV28	NA	CASSLRIRVGAGELFF	TGTGCCAGCAGTTTAAGGATCAGGGTCGGCGCCGGGGAGCTGTTTTTT
TRBJ2-1	NA	TRBV24-1	few	CATSDLLGLNNEQFF	TGTGCCACCAGTGATTTGCTGGGACTTAACAATGAGCAGTTCTTC
TRBJ2-3	TRBD1	TRBV4-1	few	CASSQQGARLDTQYF	TGCGCCAGCAGCCAACAGGGGGCTCGTTTGGATACGCAGTATTTT
TRBJ2-5	TRBD2	TRBV5-5	few	CASSFGTSDETQYF	TGTGCCAGCAGCTTCGGGACTAGCGACGAGACCCAGTACTTC
TRBJ2-7	NA	TRBV3-1	few	CASSQGGFAYEQYF	TGTGCCAGCAGCCAGGGCGGGTTTGCCTACGAGCAGTACTTC
TRBJ2-1	NA	TRBV12-3/TRBV12-4	few	CASSFPRQGPRFF	TGTGCCAGCAGTTTTCCCAGGCAGGGACCCAGGTTCTTC
TRBJ2-3	NA	TRBV25-1	NA	CASSESRGEGDTQYF	TGTGCCAGCAGTGAATCGAGGGGGGAGGGAGATACGCAGTATTTT
TRBJ1-2	NA	TRBV29-1	few	CSVESPGGSSGYTF	TGCAGCGTTGAATCCCCCGGGGGCTCAAGCGGCTACACCTTC
TRBJ2-4	NA	TRBV2	NA	CASSESAQGASVLAKNIQYF	TGTGCCAGCAGTGAATCGGCTCAGGGCGCGTCGGTACTAGCCAAAAACATTCAGTACTTC
TRBJ1-5	TRBD1	TRBV5-1	NA	CASTTGGYQPQHF	TGCGCCAGCACTACAGGGGGCTATCAGCCCCAGCATTTT
TRBJ2-7	TRBD1	TRBV12-3/TRBV12-4	NA	CASSLRGQGFPYEQYF	TGTGCCAGCAGTCTACGGGGACAGGGCTTTCCCTACGAGCAGTACTTC
TRBJ1-1	NA	TRBV12-3/TRBV12-4	NA	CASRGRGLGNTEAFF	TGTGCCAGCAGAGGACGGGGGTTAGGGAACACTGAAGCTTTCTTT
TRBJ2-3	TRBD2	TRBV5-5	few	CASSGGTSGGATDTQYF	TGTGCCAGCAGCGGAGGGACTAGCGGGGGGGCCACAGATACGCAGTATTTT
TRBJ2-1	NA	TRBV5-1	NA	CAGSLEAGVAYNEQFF	TGCGCCGGCAGCTTGGAGGCAGGGGTGGCCTACAATGAGCAGTTCTTC